This TCR beta chain was identified in a study of long-term antiretroviral therapy in people with HIV. Study outcomes and limitations: Within the repertoire, clones expanded before ART were dominant at all time points.

The run of the v3.0 immunoSEQ assay was at survey level. Only in-frame clones appear in the TCRdb table, and some are missing; sequencing was by immunoSEQ multiplex PCR. The sample records about 28,000 clones, about 90% being singletons. The germline CDR1 and CDR2 sequences are GTSNPN and SVGIG (reference sequence). V lost 1 base and J lost 1, with 22 bases in between. The CDR3 length is 18 residues. A remark on this clone: What it binds is unknown.

Sequences were derived from unsorted PBMCs, sampled 2 years after starting antiretroviral therapy. The chain combines TRBV30 with TRBJ1-2; a possible D gene is TRBD1 (6 bases). The source is a man aged 50 to 59 with HIV. The CDR3 sequence: CAWSERGTTADGNYGYTF. Written as DNA, the CDR3 is TGTGCCTGGAGTGAGAGGGGGACGACAGCAGATGGTAACTATGGCTACACCTTC.